The clone carrying this T cell receptor (beta chain) was recorded a few times. CDR1 is SEHNR, CDR2 FQNEAQ, per germline (reference sequence). This CDR3 has 17 residues. Trimming took 0 bases from V and 7 from J; bases not matched to a gene: 3. The data stem from a study of blood T cells in healthy people across ages. Through a sample-barcoded 5' primer and a J-beta primer mix, a second PCR was run for roughly 7 to 12 cycles. TCRdb re-called the 5' RACE reads through MiXCR, storing one row per CDR3 protein. The top ten hold about 3% of the sample, which has around 780,000 distinct CDR3 sequences, about a quarter seen once. In addition, the sample was reused for a study of T cells of mothers and their children.

This chain uses TRBV7-9 with TRBJ2-1; 16 bases map to TRBD2. The sequencing sample was made of blood. This TCR derives from a boy aged 10-17 years in good health. This chain's CDR3 is CASSLAMGLAGGNEQFF. The CDR3 region has the DNA TGTGCCAGCAGCTTAGCCATGGGACTAGCGGGGGGGAATGAGCAGTTCTTC.